This TCR beta chain was retrieved from a study of CD8 T cells in ankylosing spondylitis. General study results and limits: Characteristic of ankylosing spondylitis blood, it appeared, was a TCR beta motif comprising about eight highly homologous variants.

TCRdb processed the 5' RACE reads anew with MiXCR; each CDR3 protein has one entry. The sample includes 800,000 to 900,000 distinct CDR3 sequences, about 10% seen only once; the top ten take less than 0.65%. This clonotype was recorded a few times. The antigen is undetermined. The V gene end was trimmed by 6 bases and the J gene end by 5 bases; junction bases not matched to a gene: 3. This CDR3 is 12 amino acids long. Germline values: CDR1 SGHAT, CDR2 FQNNGV. The chain recombines TRBV11-2 with TRBJ1-2; 7 nucleotides agree with TRBD1. Sequencing was done on a sample of blood, either unsorted or a sorted T cell fraction (not recorded which). The sequence was obtained from a male donor with ankylosing spondylitis. The CDR3 DNA sequence: TGTGCCAGCAGATCGACAGGGTATGGCTACACCTTC. It encodes CASRSTGYGYTF.